The present T cell receptor (beta chain) was sequenced within a study of blood T cell repertoires in COVID-19. Assay: immunoSEQ multiplex PCR; the TCRdb copy retains only in-frame clones and omits some. The sample lists a few hundred thousand clones, roughly 89% occurring once. Germline loops: CDR1 SGDLS, CDR2 YYNGEE. CDR3 length: 15 residues. Trimming removed 0 bases from V and 3 bases from J, with 13 bases in between. This TCR was sampled from a woman in her fifties or sixties with COVID-19, enrolled during active disease. This chain joins TRBV9 and TRBJ2-7, with D perhaps TRBD2 (7 bases). The specimen was peripheral blood. The CDR3 region has the DNA TGTGCCAGCAGCGTAGGCGGGGGCGATGTCTACGAGCAGTACTTC. Its protein product is CASSVGGGDVYEQYF.